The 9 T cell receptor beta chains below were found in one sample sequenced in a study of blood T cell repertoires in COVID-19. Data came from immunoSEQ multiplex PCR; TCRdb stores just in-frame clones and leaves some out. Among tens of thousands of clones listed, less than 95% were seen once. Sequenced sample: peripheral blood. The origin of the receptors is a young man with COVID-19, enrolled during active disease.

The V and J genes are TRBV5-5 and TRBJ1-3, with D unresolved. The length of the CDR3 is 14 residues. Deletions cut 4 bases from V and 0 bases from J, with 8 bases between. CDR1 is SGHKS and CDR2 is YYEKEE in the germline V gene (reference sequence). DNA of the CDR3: TGTGCCAGCAGCCAACTTCTCTCTGGAAACACCATATATTTT. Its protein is CASSQLLSGNTIYF.

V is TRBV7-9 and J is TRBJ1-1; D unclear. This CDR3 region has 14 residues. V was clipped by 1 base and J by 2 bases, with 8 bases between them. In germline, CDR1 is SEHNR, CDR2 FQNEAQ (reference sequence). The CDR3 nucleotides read TGTGCCAGCAGCTTAGGGCAGATTAACACTGAAGCTTTCTTT. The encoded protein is CASSLGQINTEAFF.

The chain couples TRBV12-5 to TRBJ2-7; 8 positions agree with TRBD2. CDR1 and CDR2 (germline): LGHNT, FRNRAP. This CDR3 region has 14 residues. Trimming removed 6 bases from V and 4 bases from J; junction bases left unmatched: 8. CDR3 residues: CASGPGGGSYEQYF. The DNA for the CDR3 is TGTGCTAGTGGCCCCGGGGGGGGCTCGTACGAGCAGTACTTC.

For the CDR3, the DNA is TGTGCCAGCAGCCTGAGGGACAGCAACCGCGCGAACACCGGGGAGCTGTTTTTT. As protein: CASSLRDSNRANTGELFF. The rearrangement uses TRBV3-1 (or the pseudogene TRBV3-2) and TRBJ2-2, with TRBD1 matching over 7 bases. V lost 4 bases to trimming and J lost 0 bases; unmatched junction nucleotides: 11. CDR1 and CDR2 (germline): LGHDT, YNNKEL (reference sequence). The CDR3 extends over 18 amino acids.

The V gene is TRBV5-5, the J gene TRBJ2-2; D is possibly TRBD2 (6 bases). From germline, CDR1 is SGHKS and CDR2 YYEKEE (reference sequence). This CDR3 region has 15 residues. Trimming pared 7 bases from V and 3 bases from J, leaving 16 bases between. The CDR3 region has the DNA TGTGCCAGCGCTAAGGCTAAGCGGGACACCGGGGAGCTGTTTTTT. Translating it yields CASAKAKRDTGELFF.

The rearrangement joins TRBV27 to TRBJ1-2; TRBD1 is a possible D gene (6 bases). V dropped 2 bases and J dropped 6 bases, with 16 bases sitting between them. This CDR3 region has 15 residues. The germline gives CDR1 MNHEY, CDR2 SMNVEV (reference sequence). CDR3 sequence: CASSLTLQGIDGYTF. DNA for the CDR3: TGTGCCAGCAGTTTAACTCTTCAGGGGATTGATGGCTACACCTTC.

DNA of the CDR3: TGCGCCAGCAGCCAAGATGGGGCCTCTTTAAACACCATATATTTT. Translation gives CASSQDGASLNTIYF. The V and J genes are TRBV4-3 and TRBJ1-3, with a tentative D call TRBD1 (5 bases). CDR3 length: 15 residues. V was shortened by 0 bases and J by 6 bases, with 12 bases between the two germline ends. In germline, CDR1 is LGHNA, CDR2 YSLEER.

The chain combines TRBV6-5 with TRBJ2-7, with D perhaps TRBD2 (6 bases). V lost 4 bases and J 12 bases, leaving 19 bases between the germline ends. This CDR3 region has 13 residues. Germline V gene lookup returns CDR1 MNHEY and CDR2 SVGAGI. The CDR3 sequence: CASSSTWMRGAYF. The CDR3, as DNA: TGTGCCAGCAGTTCGACGTGGATGCGCGGGGCGTACTTC.

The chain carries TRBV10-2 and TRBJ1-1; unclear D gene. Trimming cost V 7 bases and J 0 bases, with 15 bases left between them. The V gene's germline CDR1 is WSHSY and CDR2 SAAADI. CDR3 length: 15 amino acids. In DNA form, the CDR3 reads TGCGCCAGCACCCCGGGAGGCCTTTTGAACACTGAAGCTTTCTTT. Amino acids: CASTPGGLLNTEAFF.